A single T cell receptor (beta chain) is shown here with its context. One end of the junction fails to match germline, which may point to a read error. The time point: persistent/refractory GD, antithyroid drugs over 5 years with positive TRAb. RNA extracted from PBMCs served as the sequencing template. This entry is derived from a study of regulatory T cells in long-lasting Graves disease. CDR3 regions were amplified by Arm-PCR using iRepertoire HTBI primers to build TCR beta libraries. MiXCR was run by TCRdb on the multiplex PCR reads, yielding one entry per CDR3 protein. The repertoire holds 650,000 to 850,000 distinct CDR3 sequences, with approximately 31% as singletons. CDR1 is DFQATT and CDR2 is SNEGSKA in the germline V gene (reference sequence). The CDR3 extends over 11 amino acids.

The chain is built from TRBV20-1 and TRBJ2-7; D remains unclear. The sample in question was peripheral blood mononuclear cells (PBMCs), obtained when the disease was refractory, from a patient treated with antithyroid drugs. The receptor was isolated from a female donor with Graves disease. CDR3 sequence reads: CSARKGYEQYF. CDR3 nucleotide sequence: TGTAGTGCTAGGAAGGGATACGAGCAGTACTTC.